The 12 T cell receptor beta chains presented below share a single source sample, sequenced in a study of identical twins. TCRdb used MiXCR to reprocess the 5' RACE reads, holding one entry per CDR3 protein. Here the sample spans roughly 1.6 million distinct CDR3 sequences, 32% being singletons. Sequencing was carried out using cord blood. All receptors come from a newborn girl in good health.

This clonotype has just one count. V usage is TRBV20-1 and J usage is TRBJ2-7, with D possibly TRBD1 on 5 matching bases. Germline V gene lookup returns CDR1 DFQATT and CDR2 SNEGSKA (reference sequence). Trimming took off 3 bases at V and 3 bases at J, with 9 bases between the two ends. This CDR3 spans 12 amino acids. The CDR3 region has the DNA TGCAGTGCTAGGGCCGGACACTACGAGCAGTACTTC. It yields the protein CSARAGHYEQYF.

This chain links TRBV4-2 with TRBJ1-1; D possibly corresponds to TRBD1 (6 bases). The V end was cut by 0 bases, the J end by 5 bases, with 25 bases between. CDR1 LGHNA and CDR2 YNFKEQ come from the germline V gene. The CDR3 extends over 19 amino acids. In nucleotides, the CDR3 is TGTGCCAGCAGCCAAGAGAGGGAGTATACCGGGACAAGGGGGACTGAAGCTTTCTTT. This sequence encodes CASSQEREYTGTRGTEAFF.

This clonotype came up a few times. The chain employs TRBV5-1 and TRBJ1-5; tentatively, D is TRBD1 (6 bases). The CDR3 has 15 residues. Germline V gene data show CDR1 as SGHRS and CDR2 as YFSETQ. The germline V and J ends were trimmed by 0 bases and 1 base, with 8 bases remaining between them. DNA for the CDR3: TGCGCCAGCAGCTTGGACCAGGGGAGCAATCAGCCCCAGCATTTT. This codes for CASSLDQGSNQPQHF.

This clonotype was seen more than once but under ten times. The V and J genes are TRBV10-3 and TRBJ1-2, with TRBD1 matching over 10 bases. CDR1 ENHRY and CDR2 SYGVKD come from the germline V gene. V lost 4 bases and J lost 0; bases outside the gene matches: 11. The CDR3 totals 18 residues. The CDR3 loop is CAISVWTGGTTTNYGYTF. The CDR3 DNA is TGTGCCATCAGTGTATGGACAGGGGGAACCACGACTAACTATGGCTACACCTTC.

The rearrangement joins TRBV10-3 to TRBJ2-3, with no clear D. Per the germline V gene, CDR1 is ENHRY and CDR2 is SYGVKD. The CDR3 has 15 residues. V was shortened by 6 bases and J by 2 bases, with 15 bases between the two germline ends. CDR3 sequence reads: CAIRRRVWATDTQYF. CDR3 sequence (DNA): TGTGCCATCAGGCGACGGGTTTGGGCCACAGATACGCAGTATTTT.

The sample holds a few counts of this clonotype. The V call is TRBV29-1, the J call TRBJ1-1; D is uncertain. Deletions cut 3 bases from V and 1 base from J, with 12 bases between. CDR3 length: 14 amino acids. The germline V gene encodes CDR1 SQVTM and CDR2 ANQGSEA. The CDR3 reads CSVEISRANTEAFF. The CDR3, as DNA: TGCAGCGTTGAGATTTCAAGGGCGAACACTGAAGCTTTCTTT.

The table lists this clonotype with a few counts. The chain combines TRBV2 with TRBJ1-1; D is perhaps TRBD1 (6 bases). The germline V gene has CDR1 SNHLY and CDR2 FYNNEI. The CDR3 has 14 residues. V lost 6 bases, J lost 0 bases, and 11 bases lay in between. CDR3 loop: CASRSGQLNTEAFF. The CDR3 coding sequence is TGTGCCAGCAGGTCGGGACAACTGAACACTGAAGCTTTCTTT.

The CDR3 spells CAISEETDTQYF. For the CDR3, the DNA is TGTGCCATCAGTGAGGAGACAGATACGCAGTATTTT. The genes are TRBV10-3 and TRBJ2-3; D uncertain. Between the trimmed V and J ends, which lost 2 bases and 3 bases, there was a span of 3 bases. The CDR3 runs 12 residues. Germline values: CDR1 ENHRY, CDR2 SYGVKD.

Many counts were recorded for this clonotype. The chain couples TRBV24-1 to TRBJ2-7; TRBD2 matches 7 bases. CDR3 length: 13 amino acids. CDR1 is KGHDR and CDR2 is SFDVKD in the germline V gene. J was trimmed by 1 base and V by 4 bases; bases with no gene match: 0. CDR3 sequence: CATSEAGSYEQYF. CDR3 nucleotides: TGTGCCACCAGTGAAGCGGGGTCCTACGAGCAGTACTTC.

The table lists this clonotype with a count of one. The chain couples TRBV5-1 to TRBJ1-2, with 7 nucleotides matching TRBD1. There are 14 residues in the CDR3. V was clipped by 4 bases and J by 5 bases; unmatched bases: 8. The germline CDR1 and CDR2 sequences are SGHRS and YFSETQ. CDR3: CASSVRTGEYGYTF. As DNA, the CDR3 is TGCGCCAGCAGCGTGCGAACAGGGGAGTATGGCTACACCTTC.

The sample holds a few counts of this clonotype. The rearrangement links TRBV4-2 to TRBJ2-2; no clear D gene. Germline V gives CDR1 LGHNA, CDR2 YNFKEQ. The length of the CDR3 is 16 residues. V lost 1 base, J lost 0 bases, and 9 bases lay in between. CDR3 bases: TGTGCCAGCAGCCAAGTTTCGGCAGCGAACACCGGGGAGCTGTTTTTT. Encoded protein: CASSQVSAANTGELFF.

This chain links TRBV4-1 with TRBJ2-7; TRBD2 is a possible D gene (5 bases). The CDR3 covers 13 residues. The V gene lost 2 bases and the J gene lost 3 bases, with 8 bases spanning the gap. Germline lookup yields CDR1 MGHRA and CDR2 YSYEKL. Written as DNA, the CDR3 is TGCGCCAGCAGCCAACGGGGATTCTACGAGCAGTACTTC. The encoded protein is CASSQRGFYEQYF.